This is a list of T cell receptor beta chains from one sample in a study of OX40 agonist ivuxolimab in advanced cancers. The table came from immunoSEQ multiplex PCR; TCRdb's copy has only in-frame clones and leaves some out. The profile covers around 31,000 clones, with approximately 86% appearing a single time and 30% to 40% taken by the ten largest. The sequencing used CD4+ or CD8+ T cells sorted from blood, collected in a trial of the OX40 agonist ivuxolimab. The receptors shown here come from an adult with an advanced solid tumor such as melanoma, head and neck, liver or kidney cancer. The CDR3 runs from the conserved cysteine through the conserved F or W. Fields, in order: J gene, clone size, V gene, D gene, CDR3 DNA, CDR3 protein. The D gene is left open where the match is weak. Clone sizes are given selectively: once, few, many, or a class where the clone is expanded.

J: TRBJ2-1
size: .
V: TRBV11-2
D: .
DNA: TGTGCCAGCAGCTTAGCGGGCCGACTCTACAATGAGCAGTTCTTC
CDR3: CASSLAGRLYNEQFF

J: TRBJ2-1
size: .
V: TRBV29-1
D: TRBD2
DNA: TGCAGCGTTGGGCGGGAGCCAGCAGATGAGCAGTTCTTC
CDR3: CSVGREPADEQFF

J: TRBJ2-7
size: .
V: TRBV18
D: TRBD1
DNA: TGTGCCAGCTCACCAGGGTGGACAGGGACCTACGAGCAGTACTTC
CDR3: CASSPGWTGTYEQYF

J: TRBJ1-2
size: .
V: TRBV2
D: .
DNA: TGTGCCAGCAAGGATGCTCGATATGGCTACACCTTC
CDR3: CASKDARYGYTF

J: TRBJ2-7
size: .
V: TRBV7-6
D: .
DNA: TGTGCCAGCAGCTTAACCGGGGGCGACGAGCAGTACTTC
CDR3: CASSLTGGDEQYF

J: TRBJ2-7
size: .
V: TRBV6-1
D: .
DNA: TGTGCCAGCAGCGGCCGGACAGCGAACTACGAGCAGTACTTC
CDR3: CASSGRTANYEQYF

J: TRBJ2-7
size: .
V: TRBV2
D: TRBD2
DNA: TGTGCCAGCAGTGAAAGTTCGGGACTAGCGGCCTACGAGCAGTACTTC
CDR3: CASSESSGLAAYEQYF

J: TRBJ1-1
size: medium-sized
V: TRBV6-4
D: .
DNA: TGTGCCAGCAGTGACTCGATGAACACTGAAGCTTTCTTT
CDR3: CASSDSMNTEAFF

J: TRBJ2-1
size: .
V: TRBV10-1
D: TRBD1
DNA: TGCGCCAGCAGTGTGGGGACAGGGCCCTACAATGAGCAGTTCTTC
CDR3: CASSVGTGPYNEQFF

J: TRBJ1-2
size: .
V: TRBV7-2
D: .
DNA: TGTGCCAGCAGCTTAGCAGTATCTGGCTACACCTTC
CDR3: CASSLAVSGYTF

J: TRBJ1-2
size: .
V: TRBV9
D: .
DNA: TGTGCCAGCAGCTCAAGGTCCTATGGCTACACCTTC
CDR3: CASSSRSYGYTF

J: TRBJ2-1
size: few
V: TRBV6-6
D: .
DNA: TGTGCCAGCAGTTGGGCTAGCGCCTCCTACAATGAGCAGTTCTTC
CDR3: CASSWASASYNEQFF

J: TRBJ2-7
size: many
V: TRBV28
D: TRBD1
DNA: TGTGCCAGCAGTTCAACAAAACCCGACAGGGGAGTTTCCTACGAGCAGTACTTC
CDR3: CASSSTKPDRGVSYEQYF

J: TRBJ2-1
size: medium-sized
V: TRBV5-6
D: .
DNA: TGTGCCAGCAGCTTGACCGGGACGCAGTTCTTC
CDR3: CASSLTGTQFF